One sample yielded the 30 T cell receptor beta chains listed below, sequenced in a study of cytomegalovirus exposure and HLA in healthy donors. The PCR used 60 Vbeta and 13 Jbeta primers. Sequencing was performed with immunoSEQ multiplex PCR; in TCRdb, only in-frame clones are kept and a portion is missing. This sample carries more than 95,000 clones, roughly 80% of them seen once, and the ten largest clones take roughly 3.6%. Sequencing used PBMCs. These receptors all come from a man under 40 in good health and CMV-seronegative.

Points on this clone: The DNA is omitted, as the CDR3 cannot be located on it reliably, and the CDR3 follows TCRdb's listing. J is TRBJ2-1 and V is TRBV11-2; the D segment call TRBD1 is taken from the table without a DNA check. The germline gives CDR1 SGHAT, CDR2 FQNNGV. The CDR3 contains 14 residues when both ends are counted. The chain's CDR3 is CASSLVGTGTRGLF.

The chain employs TRBV7-9 and TRBJ1-1; 7 bases line up with TRBD1. Unmatched junction bases numbered 5, after V lost 1 base and J lost 0 bases. The germline gives CDR1 SEHNR, CDR2 FQNEAQ (reference sequence). The CDR3 is 16 residues long. The CDR3: CASSLGDRQMNTEAFF. As DNA, the CDR3 is TGTGCCAGCAGCTTAGGGGACAGACAAATGAACACTGAAGCTTTCTTT.

The chain is built from TRBV10-3 and TRBJ1-1; tentative D call: TRBD1 (5 bases). Germline CDR1 ENHRY, CDR2 SYGVKD. This CDR3 has 14 residues. Trimming took 3 bases from V and 3 from J, leaving 11 bases between them. CDR3 DNA: TGTGCCATCAGTGAAAGGGGCGCGTACACTGAAGCTTTCTTT. Residues: CAISERGAYTEAFF.

The rearrangement uses TRBV27 and TRBJ2-7, with 10 bases identical to TRBD2. This CDR3 has 14 residues. CDR1 and CDR2 (germline): MNHEY, SMNVEV (reference sequence). With V trimmed by 7 bases and J by 5 bases, 8 bases remained unmatched. The CDR3 DNA sequence: TGTGCCAGCACTTCTAGCGGGAGAAGTCACGAGCAGTACTTC. Its protein is CASTSSGRSHEQYF.

The chain couples TRBV7-9 to TRBJ2-5, with 8 bases matching TRBD1. This CDR3 region has 12 residues. V shed 5 bases, J shed 14 bases, and the junction held 10 bases outside the gene matches. The germline gives CDR1 SEHNR, CDR2 FQNEAQ (reference sequence). The CDR3 loop reads CASSQGADPSYF. CDR3 DNA sequence: TGTGCCAGCAGCCAGGGGGCAGACCCGTCCTACTTC.

This chain joins TRBV7-2 and TRBJ1-1; TRBD1 matches 7 bases. Unmatched junction bases numbered 23, after V lost 5 bases and J lost 11 bases. CDR3 length equals 17 residues. The germline CDR1 and CDR2 sequences are SGHTA and FQGNSA. The DNA for the CDR3 is TGTGCCAGCAGCCAGGAAGCATGGGACAGTATCTTTAGGGGCGCTTTCTTT. Protein: CASSQEAWDSIFRGAFF.

The chain couples TRBV11-2 to TRBJ1-2, with no clear D. Trimming took off 1 base at V and 0 bases at J, with 3 bases between the two ends. Germline values: CDR1 SGHAT, CDR2 FQNNGV. There are 13 residues in the CDR3. DNA of the CDR3: TGTGCCAGCAGCTTAGCGGCTAACTATGGCTACACCTTC. Translating gives CASSLAANYGYTF.

The V gene is TRBV4-2, the J gene TRBJ1-2; maybe TRBD1 (5 bases). V dropped 1 base and J dropped 5 bases, with 14 bases sitting between them. This CDR3 has 15 residues. Germline CDR1 LGHNA, CDR2 YNFKEQ. CDR3: CASSQGRGISYGYTF. The CDR3 coding sequence is TGTGCCAGCAGCCAAGGGAGGGGAATTTCTTATGGCTACACCTTC.

The J gene is TRBJ1-1, the V gene TRBV15, with a tentative D call TRBD1 (6 bases). CDR3 size: 14 residues. The germline gives CDR1 LNHNV, CDR2 YYDKDF (reference sequence). The V end was cut by 3 bases, the J end by 0 bases, with 8 bases between. The CDR3 DNA follows: TGTGCCACCAGCAGTGGGGACATGAACACTGAAGCTTTCTTT. Amino acid sequence: CATSSGDMNTEAFF. The variable domain in full, completed from reference TRBV15 and TRBJ1-1, reads DAMVIQNPRYQVTQFGKPVTLSCSQTLNHNVMYWYQQKSSQAPKLLFHYYDKDFNNEADTPDNFQSRRPNTSFCFLDIRSPGLGDTAMYLCATSSGDMNTEAFFGQGTRLTVV.

This clone was seen only once. This rearrangement joins TRBV18 to TRBJ1-1; D gene ambiguous. This CDR3 has 14 amino acids. Trimming removed 0 bases at V and 3 bases at J, with 8 bases between. Per germline, CDR1 KGHSH and CDR2 LQKENI. CDR3 DNA: TGTGCCAGCTCACCACCGAGCTTCGACACTGAAGCTTTCTTT. It encodes CASSPPSFDTEAFF.

J is TRBJ2-7 and V is TRBV5-6; TRBD1 matches at 9 bases. Germline V lookup: CDR1 SGHDT, CDR2 YYEEEE. V gave up 5 bases and J gave up 0 bases; unmatched junction bases: 9. The CDR3 is 16 residues long. The CDR3 DNA reads TGTGCCAGCAGTTCCACAGGGGGCCTTTACTCCTACGAGCAGTACTTC. Translated, it gives CASSSTGGLYSYEQYF.

The chain links TRBV15 to TRBJ2-2; 7 bases align to TRBD1. This CDR3 has 15 residues. Germline CDR1 reads LNHNV; CDR2 reads YYDKDF (reference sequence). V was pared by 4 bases and J by 5 bases, with 7 bases of the junction left unmatched. CDR3 DNA sequence: TGTGCCACCAGCACCCTGACAGGGCCTACCGGGGAGCTGTTTTTT. It is translated as CATSTLTGPTGELFF. Full variable domain (missing parts from reference TRBV15 and TRBJ2-2): DAMVIQNPRYQVTQFGKPVTLSCSQTLNHNVMYWYQQKSSQAPKLLFHYYDKDFNNEADTPDNFQSRRPNTSFCFLDIRSPGLGDTAMYLCATSTLTGPTGELFFGEGSRLTVL.

CDR3 sequence (DNA): TGCGCCAGCAGCCAAGAACTAGCGAACTCCTACGAGCAGTACTTC. Protein sequence: CASSQELANSYEQYF. This chain links TRBV4-1 with TRBJ2-7; TRBD2 matches 7 bases. With 0 bases clipped from V and 0 bases from J, the junction kept 2 bases outside the gene matches. Germline CDR1 is MGHRA and CDR2 is YSYEKL. The CDR3 has 15 amino acids.

This clone came up once. The chain couples TRBV10-3 to TRBJ2-7; the D gene is possibly TRBD1 (6 bases). The germline V gene has CDR1 ENHRY and CDR2 SYGVKD. There are 13 residues in the CDR3. Trimming removed 6 bases at V and 2 bases at J, with 11 bases between. The CDR3 nucleotides are TGTGCCATCAGGACGACAGGCACCTACGAGCAGTACTTC. Translated: CAIRTTGTYEQYF.

This clone was detected only once. The CDR3 coding sequence is TGCGCCAGCAGACGGGACAGGGCAGCAGATACGCAGTATTTT. Amino acid sequence: CASRRDRAADTQYF. The rearrangement joins TRBV10-1 to TRBJ2-3; 9 nucleotides match TRBD1. J lost 4 bases, V lost 6 bases, and 5 bases had no gene match. CDR3 length: 14 residues. The germline gives CDR1 WNHNN, CDR2 SYGVQD (reference sequence).

V usage is TRBV4-1 and J usage is TRBJ2-3; D not certain. The CDR3 is 15 residues long. Trimming removed 4 bases at V and 3 bases at J, with 14 bases between. The germline V gene has CDR1 MGHRA and CDR2 YSYEKL. This chain's CDR3 is CASSPQSRVTDTQYF. The CDR3 nucleotides read TGCGCCAGCAGCCCTCAATCCCGGGTTACAGATACGCAGTATTTT.

This chain links TRBV10-3 with TRBJ2-7, with 11 bases identical to TRBD2. V shed 5 bases and J 2 bases; nucleotides not matched to a gene: 2. The CDR3 covers 14 residues. The V gene's germline CDR1 is ENHRY and CDR2 SYGVKD. Here the CDR3 DNA reads TGTGCCATCAGTTCTAGCGGGAGGACCTACGAGCAGTACTTC. Translation: CAISSSGRTYEQYF.

The chain combines TRBV21-1 with TRBJ1-5. TRBV21-1 represents a pseudogene. The CDR3 extends over 14 amino acids. DNA for the CDR3: TGTGCCAGCAGCAAAGGGCGGGGATTTCAGCCCCAGCATTTT. Encoded protein: CASSKGRGFQPQHF.

The V call is TRBV6-6, the J call TRBJ2-1, with 8 bases fitting TRBD1. CDR1 and CDR2 (germline): MNHNY, SVGAGI (reference sequence). V gave up 5 bases and J gave up 9 bases; unmatched junction bases: 6. The CDR3 loop spans 13 amino acids. CDR3 DNA sequence: TGTGCCAGCAGTACGGCAGGGGGCGTTGAGCAGTTCTTC. Translated: CASSTAGGVEQFF.

This sequence joins TRBV5-5 and TRBJ2-5, with unresolved D. The germline gives CDR1 SGHKS, CDR2 YYEKEE (reference sequence). Trimming shortened V by 5 bases and J by 2 bases, and 4 bases separated the two germline ends. The CDR3 contains 11 residues. CDR3 sequence: CASSRQETQYF. DNA for the CDR3: TGTGCCAGCAGTCGTCAAGAGACCCAGTACTTC.

The CDR3 DNA reads TGTGCCAGCAGCTTAGACGACAGCACCTGGACTAGCACCTTCGTCAACGAGCAGTACTTC. Residues: CASSLDDSTWTSTFVNEQYF. This chain joins TRBV11-2 and TRBJ2-7; TRBD2 matches at 8 bases. The germline gives CDR1 SGHAT, CDR2 FQNNGV. This CDR3 comprises 20 residues. The V segment lost 0 bases and the J segment 5 bases; nucleotides outside the gene matches: 21.

The chain combines TRBV19 with TRBJ1-1; D perhaps matches TRBD1 (6 bases). The CDR3 is made up of 14 amino acids. Germline V gives CDR1 LNHDA, CDR2 SQIVND (reference sequence). Trimming stripped 5 bases from V and 0 bases from J, with 10 bases between. The CDR3 DNA sequence: TGTGCCAGTAGTGTCCGACAGGTGAACACTGAAGCTTTCTTT. This codes for CASSVRQVNTEAFF.

This chain connects TRBV4-3 to TRBJ2-5, with 10 bases matching TRBD1. The closer fit of TRBJ2-7 to the DNA end suggests the J call may be wrong. The V gene's germline CDR1 is LGHNA and CDR2 YSLEER. The CDR3 loop spans 17 amino acids. This CDR3 reads CASSQVSGTGVMYEQYF. CDR3 nucleotides: TGCGCCAGCAGCCAAGTCTCTGGGACAGGGGTGATGTACGAGCAGTACTTC.

The chain uses TRBV29-1 and TRBJ2-1; 9 nucleotides agree with TRBD2. The CDR3 extends over 15 amino acids. Germline CDR1 and CDR2: SQVTM and ANQGSEA. Germline trimming cut 4 bases from V and 5 bases from J; bases unmatched to any gene: 9. Here the CDR3 DNA reads TGCAGCGTTGTGTATCTAGCGGGAATTAACAATGAGCAGTTCTTC. It codes for CSVVYLAGINNEQFF.

J is TRBJ1-1 and V is TRBV7-2; D remains unclear. Germline loops: CDR1 SGHTA, CDR2 FQGNSA. The ends were cut back, 7 bases at V and 0 bases at J, with 21 bases in the middle. This CDR3 spans 17 amino acids. CDR3 in DNA: TGTGCCAGCACTCCCCAACCGCGGGCAGCCCTGAACACTGAAGCTTTCTTT. Protein sequence: CASTPQPRAALNTEAFF.

Only a few counts were recorded for this clone. V gene TRBV5-1 combines with J gene TRBJ2-7; D perhaps matches TRBD1 (6 bases). Germline CDR1 is SGHRS and CDR2 is YFSETQ. The CDR3 sequence is 14 residues long. The V gene lost 3 bases and the J gene lost 2 bases, with 12 bases spanning the gap. In DNA form, the CDR3 reads TGCGCCAGCAGCTCCGGGACAACAACCTACGAGCAGTACTTC. This sequence encodes CASSSGTTTYEQYF.

A few counts support this clone. The chain recombines TRBV30 with TRBJ1-4; the match to TRBD1 covers 8 bases. The junction had 12 bases not matched to a gene; V was cut back by 4 bases and J by 11 bases. The germline CDR1 and CDR2 sequences are GTSNPN and SVGIG (reference sequence). This CDR3 is 14 amino acids long. CDR3 loop: CAWNGVQGAWKLFF. The CDR3 nucleotides read TGTGCCTGGAATGGGGTCCAGGGGGCCTGGAAACTGTTTTTT.

This clone has just a few counts. Within the sample, other DNA sequences also encode this same CDR3. This chain joins TRBV12-2 and TRBJ2-7; TRBD1 was called by the table and not checked on the DNA. TRBV12-2 is annotated as a pseudogene. The CDR3 totals 14 residues. The CDR3 coding sequence is TGTGCAAGTCGCTTAGCAGGGGGCTCCTACGAGCAGTACTTC. Amino acid sequence: CASRLAGGSYEQYF.

The V gene is TRBV5-1, the J gene TRBJ1-1, with TRBD1 identical over 8 bases. CDR3 length equals 13 residues. Germline lookup yields CDR1 SGHRS and CDR2 YFSETQ. V was pared by 5 bases and J by 5 bases, with 5 bases of the junction left unmatched. This CDR3 is CASRTGERTEAFF. In DNA form, the CDR3 reads TGCGCCAGCAGGACAGGGGAGCGTACTGAAGCTTTCTTT.

This chain links TRBV7-2 with TRBJ1-1, with D perhaps matching TRBD1 (6 bases). The CDR3 length is 17 residues. With 5 bases removed from V and 9 bases from J, the gap between germline ends came to 28 bases. Germline loops: CDR1 SGHTA, CDR2 FQGNSA. CDR3 loop: CASSRSSAEVRGGKAFF. The CDR3 DNA reads as TGTGCCAGCAGCCGGTCTTCGGCTGAGGTGAGAGGGGGAAAAGCTTTCTTT. Variable domain in full (rest from reference TRBV7-2 and TRBJ1-1): GAGVSQSPSNKVTEKGKDVELRCDPISGHTALYWYRQSLGQGLEFLIYFQGNSAPDKSGLPSDRFSAERTGGSVSTLTIQRTQQEDSAVYLCASSRSSAEVRGGKAFFGQGTRLTVV.